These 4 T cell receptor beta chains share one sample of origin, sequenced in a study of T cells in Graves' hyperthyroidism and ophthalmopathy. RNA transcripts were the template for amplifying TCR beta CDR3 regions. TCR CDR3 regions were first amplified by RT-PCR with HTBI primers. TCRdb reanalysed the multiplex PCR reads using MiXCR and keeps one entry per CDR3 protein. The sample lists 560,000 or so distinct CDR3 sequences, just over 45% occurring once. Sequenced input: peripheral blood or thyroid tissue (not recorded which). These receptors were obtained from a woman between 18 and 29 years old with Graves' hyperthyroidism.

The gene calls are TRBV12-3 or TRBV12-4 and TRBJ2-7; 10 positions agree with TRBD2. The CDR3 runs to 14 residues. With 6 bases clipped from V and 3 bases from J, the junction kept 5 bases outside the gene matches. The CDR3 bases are TGTGCCAGCAGAGAATCTAGCGGGGGCTACGAGCAGTACTTC. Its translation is CASRESSGGYEQYF.

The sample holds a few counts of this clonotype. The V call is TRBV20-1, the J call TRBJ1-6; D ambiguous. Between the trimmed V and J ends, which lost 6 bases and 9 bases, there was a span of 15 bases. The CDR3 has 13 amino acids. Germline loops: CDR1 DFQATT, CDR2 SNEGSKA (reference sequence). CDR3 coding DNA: TGCAGTGCCGCCGGGGTGTCGGGTTCACCCCTCCACTTT. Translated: CSAAGVSGSPLHF.

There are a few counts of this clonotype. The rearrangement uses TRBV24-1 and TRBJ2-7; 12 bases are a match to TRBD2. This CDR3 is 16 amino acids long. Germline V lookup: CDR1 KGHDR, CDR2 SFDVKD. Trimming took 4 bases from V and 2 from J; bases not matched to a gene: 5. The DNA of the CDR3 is TGTGCCACCAGTGACTCACTAGCGGGAGGCCCCTACGAGCAGTACTTC. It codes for CATSDSLAGGPYEQYF.

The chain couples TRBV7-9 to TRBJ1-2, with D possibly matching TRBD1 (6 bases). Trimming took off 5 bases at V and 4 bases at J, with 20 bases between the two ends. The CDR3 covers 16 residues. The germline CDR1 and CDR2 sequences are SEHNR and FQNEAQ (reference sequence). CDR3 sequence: CASSNAGGPNVYGYTF. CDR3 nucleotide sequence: TGTGCCAGCAGCAATGCGGGGGGGCCGAACGTCTATGGCTACACCTTC.